The table lists the clone carrying this T cell receptor beta chain with a count of one. Produced via immunoSEQ multiplex PCR; TCRdb's table is partial and in-frame only. The sample consists of roughly 45,000 clones, around 85% of them appearing once. These data originate in a study of OX40 agonist ivuxolimab in advanced cancers. The overall study: Patients assigned to dose escalation were diagnosed with hepatocellular carcinoma, melanoma, renal cell or head and neck cancer.

Sequencing used CD4+ or CD8+ T cells sorted from blood, obtained in a trial of the OX40 agonist ivuxolimab. The TCR comes from an adult with an advanced solid tumor such as melanoma, head and neck, liver or kidney cancer.

CDR3 nucleotide sequence: TGCGCCAGCAGCCAAGAGAGGGTAGGGGGGTACGAGCAGTACTTC. As protein: CASSQERVGGYEQYF. J is TRBJ2-7 and V is TRBV4-1; D tentatively fits TRBD1 or TRBD2 (6 bases each). Germline assignment: CDR1 MGHRA and CDR2 YSYEKL. Trimming took off 0 bases at V and 4 bases at J, with 13 bases between the two ends. The CDR3 spans 15 residues.